This T cell receptor beta chain appears in the sequencing data of a study of blood T cell repertoires in COVID-19. Germline V gene data show CDR1 as SGHRS and CDR2 as YFSETQ. The CDR3 has 14 amino acids. V was pared by 0 bases and J by 4 bases, with 9 bases between. Profiling relied on immunoSEQ multiplex PCR, and the TCRdb table lists in-frame clones only, not all of them. The data hold some 250,000 clones, with roughly 79% observed a single time. V is TRBV5-1 and J is TRBJ2-3; D is ambiguous. Sequencing input: peripheral blood. The TCR was taken from a woman aged 55 to 70 with active or convalescent COVID-19. Here the CDR3 reads CASSLGQVSDTQYF. For the CDR3, the DNA is TGCGCCAGCAGCTTGGGTCAGGTGTCAGATACGCAGTATTTT.